This note documents a single TCR beta chain sequence. Its target antigen remains unknown. No base qualities exist here, and no much larger clone lies one base off it. The data were obtained in a study of blood T cell repertoires in COVID-19 (TCRdb year 2020). For the wider study: Samples from collaborators originated in the United States, Italy and Spain and spanned both the acute and convalescent phases of COVID-19. HLA class I and class II types, where available, came from metadata supplied by the sample provider rather than from assay-based typing. The prospective study material was composed of cDNA or gDNA derived from T cells, B-cell-depleted T cells, or PBMCs. The samples were drawn from the first 160 participants of the ongoing ImmuneRACE study and from 1,254 subjects provided by 6 global collaborators. The sample metadata nearly always contained a de-identified subject ID, COVID-19 status, age in years and sex. A freely available public database, intended as a resource for researchers studying the immune response to SARS-CoV-2, is where the repertoires were released. Deeply sampled blood TCRbeta repertoires from subjects exposed to, actively infected with, or recovered from COVID-19 were included in the dataset. Overall study results and their limits: The quantity of clinical and demographic metadata differed by source and by participant and was supplied without curation.

The germline V gene gives CDR1 as LGHNA and CDR2 as YSLEER. From the cysteine through the phenylalanine, the CDR3 covers 15 amino acids. The CDR3 DNA has 45 bases and is translated from base 1. V lost 4 bases and J lost 6 bases; the stretch between them is 16 bases long. TCRbeta CDR3 regions were amplified from genomic DNA using the immunoSEQ Assay, a bias-controlled multiplex PCR. The published analysis was carried out like this. The number of nucleated cells in each sample was estimated by amplification of reference gene primers within the assay. Sequence reads were collapsed and filtered to measure the absolute abundance of every unique TCRbeta CDR3 rearrangement. For each sample, productive Simpson clonality was calculated by taking the square root of Simpson's diversity index across productive rearrangements. TCRdb mirrors the immuneACCESS table, restricted to in-frame sequences. Some clones are absent from its copies; in checked studies, under half trace to an unresolved V gene, and the reason for the others is unknown. That table supplies the V and J calls and clone size; D and trimming were determined from the DNA. Present in this sample are 100,000 to 150,000 clones, about 85% of which were seen just once. The ten largest make up more than 6.5% of the sample.

Whole blood was collected in K2EDTA tubes by collaborating institutions according to the institutions' own protocols. For TCRbeta analysis, collaborator samples were shipped as frozen whole blood, as isolated PBMCs, or as DNA extracted from either sample type. Recombination joined TRBV4-3 with TRBJ2-1; TRBD1 is a weak D gene call, 7 bases matching. The clonotype comes from a man at least 80 years old with active or convalescent COVID-19. Sample: peripheral blood. The nucleotide sequence reads TGCGCCAGCAGCCGGCGGGACAGTCTTGCCAATGAGCAGTTCTTC. Its translation reads: CASSRRDSLANEQFF.